This T cell receptor beta chain was profiled in a study of neurological immune-mediated disorders. Study findings and constraints: HTLV-1-associated myelopathy displayed the greatest TCR clonal expansion, and multiple sclerosis exhibited the smallest, lower than that of healthy controls.

As regards this clonotype: Its specificity is unknown.

The authors made cDNA by 5'RACE with 10-nucleotide random UMIs. Over 160 million TCR-beta sequences, together covering 15-18 subjects, were produced by every individual sequencing run that was carried out. TCRdb passed the 5' RACE reads through MiXCR, listing each CDR3 protein once. The sample lists under 100,000 distinct CDR3 sequences; 13% were seen once. Time point meaning: longitudinal time-point 2. Trimming at V came to 6 bases and at J to 0 bases, leaving 10 bases not matched to a gene. Germline V gene lookup returns CDR1 SNHLY and CDR2 FYNNEI. This CDR3 is built from 17 residues. Sequenced: PBMCs. The genes are TRBV2 and TRBJ2-3, with TRBD1 matching 9 bases. This clonotype originated in a female donor with HTLV-1-associated myelopathy (HAM/TSP). The CDR3 sequence is CASRKGQGTFSTDTQYF. CDR3 sequence (DNA): TGTGCCAGCAGGAAAGGACAGGGGACATTTAGCACAGATACGCAGTATTTT. The whole variable domain, remainder taken from reference TRBV2 and TRBJ2-3, is EPEVTQTPSHQVTQMGQEVILRCVPISNHLYFYWYRQILGQKVEFLVSFYNNEISEKSEIFDDQFSVERPDGSNFTLKIRSTKLEDSAMYFCASRKGQGTFSTDTQYFGPGTRLTVL.